The source of this T cell receptor beta chain is a study of T cell responses to AZD1222 COVID-19 vaccine. Using immunoSEQ multiplex PCR, the repertoire was profiled, and TCRdb retains in-frame clones only, with some absent. The profile shows around 150,000 clones, 88% of them singletons. Per the germline V gene, CDR1 is MNHNS and CDR2 is SASEGT. The CDR3 runs 13 residues. Deletions cut 2 bases from V and 11 bases from J, with 15 bases between. The chain has TRBV6-1 and TRBJ1-2; TRBD1 might be the D (6 bases). This specimen consisted of peripheral blood, obtained 28 days after the second AZD1222 dose. This receptor was taken from an adult who received the AZD1222 COVID-19 vaccine. In nucleotides, the CDR3 is TGTGCCAGCAGTGAATGGCCAGGGGAGCGATACACCTTC. Protein: CASSEWPGERYTF.